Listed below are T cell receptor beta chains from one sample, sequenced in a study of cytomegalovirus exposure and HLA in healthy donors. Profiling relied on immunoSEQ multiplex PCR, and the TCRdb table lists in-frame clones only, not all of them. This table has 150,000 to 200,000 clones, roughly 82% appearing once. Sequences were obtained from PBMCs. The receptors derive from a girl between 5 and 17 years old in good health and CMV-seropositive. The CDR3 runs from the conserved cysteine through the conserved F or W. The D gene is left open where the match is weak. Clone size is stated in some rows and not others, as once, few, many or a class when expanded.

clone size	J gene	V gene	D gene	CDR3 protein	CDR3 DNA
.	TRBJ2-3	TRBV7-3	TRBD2	CASSPPAGLRNTQYF	TGTGCCAGCAGCCCGCCAGCGGGACTCCGGAATACGCAGTATTTT
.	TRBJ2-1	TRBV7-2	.	CASSLGEKQFF	TGTGCCAGCAGCTTAGGGGAGAAGCAGTTCTTC
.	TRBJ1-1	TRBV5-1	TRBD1	CASSTDRGLVYDTEAFF	TGCGCCAGCAGCACCGACAGGGGGCTAGTATACGACACTGAAGCTTTCTTT
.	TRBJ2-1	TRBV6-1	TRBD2	CASRPGLAGGNEQFF	TGTGCCAGCAGACCGGGACTAGCGGGAGGAAATGAGCAGTTCTTC
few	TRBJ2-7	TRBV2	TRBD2	CASSGLADLREQYF	TGTGCCAGCAGTGGACTAGCGGACCTACGAGAGCAGTACTTC
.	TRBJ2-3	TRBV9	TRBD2	CASKQREDTDTQYF	TGTGCCAGCAAACAGCGGGAGGACACAGATACGCAGTATTTT
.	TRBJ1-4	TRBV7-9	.	CASSPRTADEKLFF	TGTGCCAGCAGCCCCCGGACAGCCGATGAAAAACTGTTTTTT
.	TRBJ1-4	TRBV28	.	CASSRGGSTNEKLFF	TGTGCCAGCAGCCGTGGGGGCTCCACTAATGAAAAACTGTTTTTT
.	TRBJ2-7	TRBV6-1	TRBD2	CASSEGGEQYF	TGTGCCAGCAGTGAGGGGGGGGAGCAGTACTTC
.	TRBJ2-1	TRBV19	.	CASSVRVTREYNEQFF	TGTGCCAGTAGTGTAAGGGTAACTAGGGAGTACAATGAGCAGTTCTTC
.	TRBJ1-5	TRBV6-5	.	CASSSRGNQPQHF	TGTGCCAGCAGTTCCCGGGGGAATCAGCCCCAGCATTTT
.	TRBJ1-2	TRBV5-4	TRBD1	CASSLVDRDYGYTF	TGTGCCAGCAGCTTGGTGGACAGGGACTATGGCTACACCTTC
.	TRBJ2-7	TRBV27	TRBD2	CASTSRGGGESYEQYF	TGTGCCAGCACCAGTAGGGGCGGGGGGGAGTCCTACGAGCAGTACTTC
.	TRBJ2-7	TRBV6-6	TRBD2	CASSPRLAGNAGEQYF	TGTGCCAGCAGTCCCCGACTAGCGGGAAATGCTGGCGAGCAGTACTTC
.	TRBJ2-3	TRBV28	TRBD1	CASSDRQGANDTQYF	TGTGCCAGCAGCGATAGACAGGGGGCGAATGATACGCAGTATTTT
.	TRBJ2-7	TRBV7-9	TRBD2	CASSPSGANYEQYF	TGTGCCAGCAGCCCTAGCGGAGCCAACTACGAGCAGTACTTC
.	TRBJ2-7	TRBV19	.	CASSTNTGRGSDEQYF	TGTGCCAGTAGTACTAACACTGGCCGAGGTAGTGACGAGCAGTACTTC
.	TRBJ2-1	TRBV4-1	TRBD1	CASKRTGVANEQFF	TGCGCCAGCAAAAGGACAGGGGTAGCTAATGAGCAGTTCTTC
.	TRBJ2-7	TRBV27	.	CASSPTVTSPNEQYF	TGTGCCAGCAGCCCCACAGTGACTAGTCCCAACGAGCAGTACTTC
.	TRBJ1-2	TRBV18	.	CASSPESTGNGYTF	TGTGCCAGCTCACCAGAGTCGACAGGAAATGGCTACACCTTC
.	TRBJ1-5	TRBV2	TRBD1	CASSPAGGQPQHF	TGTGCCAGCAGTCCCGCAGGGGGCCAGCCCCAGCATTTT
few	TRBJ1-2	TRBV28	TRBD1	CASSLGTGVYGYTF	TGTGCCAGCAGTTTAGGGACAGGGGTGTATGGCTACACCTTC
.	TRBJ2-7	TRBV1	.	CTSSLGQFRHF	TGCACCAGCAGCCTCGGACAGTTTCGGCACTTC
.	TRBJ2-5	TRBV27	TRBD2	CASSFDGGDQETQYF	TGTGCCAGCAGTTTCGACGGGGGGGACCAAGAGACCCAGTACTTC
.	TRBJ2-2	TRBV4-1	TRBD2	CASSQHLAGSNTGELFF	TGCGCCAGCAGCCAACATCTAGCGGGCTCGAACACCGGGGAGCTGTTTTTT
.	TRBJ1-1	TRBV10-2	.	CASSESIAMHTEAFF	TGCGCCAGCAGTGAGTCCATAGCGATGCACACTGAAGCTTTCTTT
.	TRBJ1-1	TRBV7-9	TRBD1	CASSPPGTGGQEAFF	TGTGCCAGCAGCCCCCCGGGAACAGGGGGGCAGGAAGCTTTCTTT
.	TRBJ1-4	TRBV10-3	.	CAISERQTATNEKLFF	TGTGCCATCAGCGAAAGACAGACAGCAACTAATGAAAAACTGTTTTTT
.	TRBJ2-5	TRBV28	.	CASSFTGVQETQYF	TGTGCCAGCAGTTTTACAGGAGTCCAAGAGACCCAGTACTTC
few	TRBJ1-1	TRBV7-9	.	CASSRAGDTEAFF	TGTGCCAGCAGCCGGGCAGGGGACACTGAAGCTTTCTTT
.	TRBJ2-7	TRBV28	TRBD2	CASSSPSRTSGRPAYEQYF	TGTGCCAGCAGTTCCCCCAGTAGGACTAGCGGGCGTCCTGCCTACGAGCAGTACTTC
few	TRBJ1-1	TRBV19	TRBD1	CASSADGTANTEAFF	TGTGCCAGTAGTGCCGACGGGACAGCTAACACTGAAGCTTTCTTT
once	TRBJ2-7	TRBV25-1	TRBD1	CASSAFDRASYEQYF	TGTGCCAGCAGTGCGTTTGACAGGGCATCCTACGAGCAGTACTTC
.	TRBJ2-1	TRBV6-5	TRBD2	CASSRGEGEQFF	TGTGCCAGCAGCCGAGGGGAGGGGGAGCAGTTCTTC
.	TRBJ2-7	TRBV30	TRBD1	CAWRPGQGSYEQYF	TGTGCCTGGAGACCGGGACAGGGCTCCTACGAGCAGTACTTC
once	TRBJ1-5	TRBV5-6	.	CASSLWLGDQRPQHF	TGTGCCAGCAGCTTGTGGTTGGGAGATCAACGCCCCCAGCATTTT
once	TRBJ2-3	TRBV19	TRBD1	CASSIIGTGSKDTQYF	TGTGCCAGTAGTATCATAGGGACAGGGTCGAAAGATACGCAGTATTTT
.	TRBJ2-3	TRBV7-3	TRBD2	CASSPGLAGGPGADTQYF	TGTGCCAGCAGCCCGGGACTAGCGGGAGGGCCCGGTGCAGATACGCAGTATTTT
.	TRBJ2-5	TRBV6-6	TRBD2	CASRAGTTEETQYF	TGTGCCAGCAGGGCCGGGACTACAGAAGAGACCCAGTACTTC
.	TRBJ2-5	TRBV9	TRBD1	CASSVRHRGETQYF	TGTGCCAGCAGCGTACGCCACAGGGGAGAGACCCAGTACTTC
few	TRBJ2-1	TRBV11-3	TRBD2	CASSLGATSMPSNDEQFF	TGTGCCAGCAGCTTAGGGGCGACTAGCATGCCGTCTAACGATGAGCAGTTCTTC
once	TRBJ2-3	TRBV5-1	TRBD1	CASSPDRGRADTQYF	TGCGCCAGCAGCCCTGACAGGGGGAGAGCAGATACGCAGTATTTT
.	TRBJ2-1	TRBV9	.	CASSVGYSSYNEQFF	TGTGCCAGCAGCGTAGGGTACAGCTCCTACAATGAGCAGTTCTTC
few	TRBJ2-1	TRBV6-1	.	CASSGLVISYNEQFF	TGTGCCAGCAGTGGGCTAGTGATCTCCTACAATGAGCAGTTCTTC
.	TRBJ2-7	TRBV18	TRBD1	CASSHKPGQGYEQYF	TGTGCCAGCTCCCACAAACCGGGACAGGGCTACGAGCAGTACTTC
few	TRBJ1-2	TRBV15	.	CATSRELLSGVTNYGYTF	TGTGCCACCAGCAGAGAATTACTTTCGGGGGTGACTAACTATGGCTACACCTTC
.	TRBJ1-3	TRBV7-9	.	CASSLPGDTIYF	TGTGCCAGCAGCTTACCAGGGGACACCATATATTTT
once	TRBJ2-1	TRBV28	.	CASGRGGLEQFF	TGTGCCAGCGGAAGGGGGGGGCTTGAGCAGTTCTTC
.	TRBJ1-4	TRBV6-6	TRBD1	CASRPGTGVEKLFF	TGTGCCAGCAGACCCGGGACAGGGGTCGAAAAACTGTTTTTT
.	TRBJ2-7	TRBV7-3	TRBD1	CASSLGTGYEQYF	TGTGCCAGCAGCTTAGGGACAGGCTACGAGCAGTACTTC
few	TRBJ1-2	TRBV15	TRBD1	CATSRAGTGIYYGYTF	TGTGCCACCAGCAGAGCGGGGACAGGAATTTACTATGGCTACACCTTC
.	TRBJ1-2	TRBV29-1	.	CSVDLSGNYGYTF	TGCAGCGTTGACCTTTCAGGGAACTATGGCTACACCTTC
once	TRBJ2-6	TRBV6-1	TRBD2	CASSGLADGGANVLTF	TGTGCCAGCAGTGGGCTAGCGGACGGGGGGGCCAACGTCCTGACTTTC
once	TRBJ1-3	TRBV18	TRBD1	CASSPVGQGGNTIYF	TGTGCCAGCTCACCGGTGGGACAGGGCGGAAACACCATATATTTT
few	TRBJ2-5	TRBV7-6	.	CASSLGLDYQETQYF	TGTGCCAGCAGCTTAGGGTTGGACTATCAAGAGACCCAGTACTTC
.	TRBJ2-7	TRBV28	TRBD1	CASSLRDRVTYEQYF	TGTGCCAGCAGTTTGAGGGACAGGGTGACCTACGAGCAGTACTTC
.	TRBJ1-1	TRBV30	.	CAWTRGGPTEAFF	TGTGCCTGGACTAGGGGCGGACCCACTGAAGCTTTCTTT